A single sample is the source of the 24 T cell receptor beta chains below, sequenced in a study of OX40 agonist ivuxolimab in advanced cancers. Clones were read by immunoSEQ multiplex PCR, and TCRdb kept only the in-frame ones, dropping some. The sample includes 20,000 to 30,000 clones, about 85% of them seen just once. Sequenced material: CD4+ or CD8+ T cells sorted from blood, taken in a trial of the OX40 agonist ivuxolimab. These receptors all stem from an adult with an advanced solid tumor such as melanoma, head and neck, liver or kidney cancer.

The chain uses TRBV9 and TRBJ2-1; no clear D. The CDR3 has 14 amino acids. Trimming left V 0 bases short and J 3 bases short, with 7 bases between. The germline CDR1 and CDR2 sequences are SGDLS and YYNGEE. The DNA of the CDR3 is TGTGCCAGCAGCGTAGAGGGTGGCTACAATGAGCAGTTCTTC. Encoded protein: CASSVEGGYNEQFF.

V and J are TRBV11-2 and TRBJ2-1; TRBD1 agrees at 7 bases. Per the germline V gene, CDR1 is SGHAT and CDR2 is FQNNGV. V lost 7 bases to trimming and J lost 2 bases; unmatched junction nucleotides: 14. This CDR3 has 17 residues. CDR3 region: CASTPAPRDRTYNEQFF. The CDR3 DNA reads TGTGCCAGCACCCCGGCCCCCCGGGACAGAACCTACAATGAGCAGTTCTTC.

The chain uses TRBV11-3 and TRBJ2-1; D not certain. Germline V gene data show CDR1 as SGHNT and CDR2 as YENEEA. The CDR3 is 17 residues long. Trimming removed 0 bases from V and 0 bases from J, with 12 bases in between. The CDR3 region is CASSLDFPLSSYNEQFF. The CDR3 DNA sequence: TGTGCCAGCAGCTTAGATTTCCCGCTAAGCTCCTACAATGAGCAGTTCTTC.

This sequence joins TRBV15 and TRBJ1-5, with 7 bases that match TRBD1. CDR1 LNHNV and CDR2 YYDKDF come from the germline V gene (reference sequence). The CDR3 is 14 amino acids. V lost 5 bases and J lost 7; bases outside the gene matches: 8. CDR3 nucleotides: TGTGCCACCAGCCACAGGGGAGGGTGGCAGCCCCAGCATTTT. Its translation is CATSHRGGWQPQHF.

V gene TRBV5-1 combines with J gene TRBJ1-2; D perhaps matches TRBD1 (5 bases). This CDR3 has 17 amino acids. Germline V gives CDR1 SGHRS, CDR2 YFSETQ. V dropped 0 bases and J dropped 1 base, with 16 bases sitting between them. This CDR3 is CASSLARVEGHNYGYTF. The CDR3, as DNA: TGCGCCAGCAGCTTGGCCAGGGTGGAGGGGCATAACTATGGCTACACCTTC. The complete variable domain, with remaining parts taken from reference TRBV5-1 and TRBJ1-2, reads KAGVTQTPRYLIKTRGQQVTLSCSPISGHRSVSWYQQTPGQGLQFLFEYFSETQRNKGNFPGRFSGRQFSNSRSEMNVSTLELGDSALYLCASSLARVEGHNYGYTFGSGTRLTVV.

The genes are TRBV19 and TRBJ1-1; 10 positions match TRBD1. Trimming removed 3 bases from V and 4 bases from J; junction bases left unmatched: 5. The CDR3 spans 15 residues. Germline CDR1 and CDR2: LNHDA and SQIVND (reference sequence). The CDR3 reads CASSIGDRGITEAFF. CDR3 DNA: TGTGCCAGTAGTATTGGGGACAGGGGCATCACTGAAGCTTTCTTT.

This chain joins TRBV9 and TRBJ2-5; 7 nucleotides agree with TRBD1. Per germline, CDR1 SGDLS and CDR2 YYNGEE. Trimming took 3 bases from V and 3 from J; bases not matched to a gene: 2. The CDR3 is 13 residues long. CDR3 sequence (DNA): TGTGCCAGCAGCGGAGGGACAGAAGAGACCCAGTACTTC. Translating gives CASSGGTEETQYF.

V is TRBV10-3 and J is TRBJ2-7; 10 nucleotides line up with TRBD2. Germline loops: CDR1 ENHRY, CDR2 SYGVKD. CDR3 length: 19 residues. V trimming: 2 bases; J trimming: 1 base; junction bases outside the gene matches: 14. Here the CDR3 reads CAISEGQGQTSGDSYEQYF. CDR3 in DNA: TGTGCCATCAGTGAGGGACAGGGCCAAACTAGCGGGGATTCCTACGAGCAGTACTTC.

This clone is medium-sized within its sample. The chain uses TRBV4-1 and TRBJ2-5, with no clear D. CDR3 size: 12 residues. The V gene lost 7 bases and the J gene lost 4 bases, with 10 bases spanning the gap. In germline, CDR1 is MGHRA, CDR2 YSYEKL. The DNA for the CDR3 is TGCGCCAGCATGGGAATGTCAGAGACCCAGTACTTC. Translating it yields CASMGMSETQYF.

This chain connects TRBV9 to TRBJ1-4, with D possibly being TRBD1 (5 bases). The CDR3 is made up of 14 amino acids. Germline CDR1 is SGDLS and CDR2 is YYNGEE. V was clipped by 3 bases and J by 7 bases, with 13 bases between them. The CDR3 nucleotides read TGTGCCAGCAGCGCCGGGACGGTAGTTGAAAAACTGTTTTTT. Encoded protein: CASSAGTVVEKLFF.

Here the CDR3 reads CASSSDRAGYGYTF. The CDR3 region has the DNA TGTGCCAGCAGCTCCGACAGGGCCGGCTATGGCTACACCTTC. The chain uses TRBV6-5 and TRBJ1-2; 7 nucleotides align to TRBD1. The V segment lost 6 bases and the J segment 4 bases; nucleotides outside the gene matches: 8. This CDR3 is built from 14 residues. The germline V gene has CDR1 MNHEY and CDR2 SVGAGI.

V usage is TRBV15 and J usage is TRBJ1-5; D gene uncertain. This CDR3 spans 14 amino acids. The V and J ends lost 0 bases and 2 bases respectively, with 5 bases between them. Looked up from germline, CDR1 is LNHNV and CDR2 is YYDKDF (reference sequence). The CDR3 region is CATSRDGRNQPQHF. DNA for the CDR3: TGTGCCACCAGCAGAGATGGCCGCAATCAGCCCCAGCATTTT.

Sample share makes this clone medium-sized (0.01 to 0.1%). This chain joins TRBV4-3 and TRBJ2-7; maybe TRBD2 (6 bases). Germline V gene data show CDR1 as LGHNA and CDR2 as YSLEER. V gave up 1 base and J gave up 3 bases, with 13 bases separating them. The CDR3 contains 15 residues. The CDR3 DNA reads TGCGCCAGCAGCCAAGGGGGGAGGACCGACTACGAGCAGTACTTC. It yields the protein CASSQGGRTDYEQYF.

The chain couples TRBV7-9 to TRBJ2-1; 12 bases map to TRBD2. The CDR3 covers 15 residues. Germline values: CDR1 SEHNR, CDR2 FQNEAQ (reference sequence). Trimming cost V 1 base and J 7 bases; bases outside gene matches: 2. The CDR3 DNA reads as TGTGCCAGCAGCTTAGTACTAGCGGGAGGAAATGAGCAGTTCTTC. Protein sequence: CASSLVLAGGNEQFF.

The V and J genes are TRBV5-6 and TRBJ2-2; D not certain. Germline CDR1 and CDR2: SGHDT and YYEEEE. The CDR3 runs 13 residues. Trimming pared 4 bases from V and 1 base from J, leaving 5 bases between. In DNA form, the CDR3 reads TGTGCCAGCAGCCAAGGGAACACCGGGGAGCTGTTTTTT. As protein: CASSQGNTGELFF.

The gene calls are TRBV6-1 and TRBJ2-2; the D gene is possibly TRBD2 (5 bases). The CDR3 length is 15 residues. V was pared by 6 bases and J by 1 base, with 12 bases between. Germline-derived CDR1 and CDR2 are MNHNS and SASEGT. The CDR3 here is CASSIHGLNTGELFF. CDR3 sequence (DNA): TGTGCCAGCAGCATCCATGGACTGAACACCGGGGAGCTGTTTTTT.

This chain links TRBV29-1 with TRBJ2-1; 7 bases map to TRBD2. Germline loops: CDR1 SQVTM, CDR2 ANQGSEA. The CDR3 is 16 amino acids. V trimming: 3 bases; J trimming: 4 bases; junction bases outside the gene matches: 12. This CDR3 reads CSVDLGGVREYNEQFF. CDR3 in DNA: TGCAGCGTTGATCTTGGGGGGGTTAGGGAATACAATGAGCAGTTCTTC.

This chain connects TRBV11-2 to TRBJ2-7; D is perhaps TRBD2 (6 bases). CDR1 is SGHAT, CDR2 FQNNGV, per germline. Trimming took off 5 bases at V and 0 bases at J, with 14 bases between the two ends. The CDR3 loop spans 15 amino acids. Written as DNA, the CDR3 is TGTGCCAGCAGCCAACACCCGGGGGACTCCTACGAGCAGTACTTC. This encodes CASSQHPGDSYEQYF. The whole variable domain, remainder taken from reference TRBV11-2 and TRBJ2-7, is EAGVAQSPRYKIIEKRQSVAFWCNPISGHATLYWYQQILGQGPKLLIQFQNNGVVDDSQLPKDRFSAERLKGVDSTLKIQPAKLEDSAVYLCASSQHPGDSYEQYFGPGTRLTVT.

The rearrangement joins TRBV6-5 to TRBJ2-5, with D perhaps TRBD2 (6 bases). CDR3 size: 14 residues. Per germline, CDR1 MNHEY and CDR2 SVGAGI. V gave up 5 bases and J gave up 4 bases, with 14 bases separating them. The CDR3 bases are TGTGCCAGCAGTCCCGTGGTGGAGGGAGAGACCCAGTACTTC. Translated: CASSPVVEGETQYF.

The rearrangement links TRBV11-3 to TRBJ1-1; the D is unclear. The CDR3 spans 13 residues. Germline V lookup: CDR1 SGHNT, CDR2 YENEEA. Trimming cost V 5 bases and J 0 bases, with 7 bases left between them. CDR3 loop: CASSAYLNTEAFF. Written as DNA, the CDR3 is TGTGCCAGCAGCGCCTACTTGAACACTGAAGCTTTCTTT.

The chain joins TRBV11-2 to TRBJ2-7, with 7 bases matching TRBD1. In germline, CDR1 is SGHAT, CDR2 FQNNGV. V gave up 4 bases and J gave up 0 bases; unmatched junction bases: 0. This CDR3 region has 13 residues. CDR3 bases: TGTGCCAGCAGCTGGGACAGCTCCTACGAGCAGTACTTC. It yields the protein CASSWDSSYEQYF.

V gene TRBV7-6 combines with J gene TRBJ2-1; D ambiguous. CDR1 is SGHVS, CDR2 FNYEAQ, per germline. The CDR3 extends over 12 amino acids. V lost 3 bases and J 7 bases, leaving 7 bases between the germline ends. CDR3 in amino acids: CASSLAKNEQFF. In DNA, the CDR3 is TGTGCCAGCAGCTTGGCAAAGAATGAGCAGTTCTTC.

This clone is labeled medium-sized. One end of the junction varies from germline; a read error may be responsible. The chain couples TRBV7-7 to TRBJ2-7, with 10 nucleotides matching TRBD1. The CDR3 is made up of 14 amino acids. The germline V gene encodes CDR1 SSHAT and CDR2 FNYEAQ (reference sequence). DNA for the CDR3: TGTGCTAGCAGCTTCGGGACAGGGGCCTACGAGCAGTACTTC. Its protein is CASSFGTGAYEQYF.

This clone is a singleton in its sample. The V gene is TRBV6-5, the J gene TRBJ1-2; 7 bases line up with TRBD1. CDR3 length: 14 amino acids. The V gene end was trimmed by 0 bases and the J gene end by 7 bases; junction bases not matched to a gene: 5. Germline CDR1 and CDR2: MNHEY and SVGAGI. The CDR3 sequence is CASSYSGQAPGYTF. The CDR3 DNA is TGTGCCAGCAGTTACTCCGGACAGGCCCCTGGCTACACCTTC.